The 25 T cell receptor beta chains listed next were all sequenced from one sample in a study of multiple sclerosis patients with progressive multifocal leukoencephalopathy. The time point is: time of PML onset. Method: immunoSEQ multiplex PCR; TCRdb's copy keeps in-frame clones and lacks some. The sample holds about 31,000 clones, 80% to 90% seen once. The sequencing here drew on PBMCs, taken from a patient treated with natalizumab. These receptors were obtained from a woman in her 40s with progressive multifocal leukoencephalopathy.

The chain couples TRBV6-6 to TRBJ2-2; the match to TRBD2 covers 9 bases. The V segment lost 5 bases and the J segment 5 bases; nucleotides outside the gene matches: 9. This CDR3 spans 16 amino acids. The germline V gene has CDR1 MNHNY and CDR2 SVGAGI (reference sequence). The CDR3 reads CASSAGVAGETGELFF. Here the CDR3 DNA reads TGTGCCAGCAGTGCCGGGGTAGCGGGAGAAACCGGGGAGCTGTTTTTT.

The chain combines TRBV15 with TRBJ2-7, with unresolved D. The CDR3 covers 14 residues. The germline V gene has CDR1 LNHNV and CDR2 YYDKDF (reference sequence). Trimming left V 0 bases short and J 3 bases short, with 9 bases between. In DNA, the CDR3 is TGTGCCACCAGCAGAGAAGGCAGAAGCTACGAGCAGTACTTC. Its translation is CATSREGRSYEQYF.

The CDR3 protein is CASSQRGRDTQYF. CDR3 nucleotide sequence: TGTGCCAGCAGCCAAAGAGGAAGAGATACGCAGTATTTT. This chain joins TRBV7-8 and TRBJ2-3; D is unresolved. Germline V lookup: CDR1 SGHVS, CDR2 FQNEAQ. The CDR3 has 13 residues. The ends were cut back, 5 bases at V and 5 bases at J, with 11 bases in the middle. Drawing the rest from reference TRBV7-8 and TRBJ2-3, the complete variable domain is GAGVSQSPRYKVAKRGQDVALRCDPISGHVSLFWYQQALGQGPEFLTYFQNEAQLDKSGLPSDRFFAERPEGSVSTLKIQRTQQEDSAVYLCASSQRGRDTQYFGPGTRLTVL.

The chain uses TRBV6-5 and TRBJ2-3; 8 bases align to TRBD2. CDR1 is MNHEY, CDR2 SVGAGI, per germline. This CDR3 contains 15 residues. Trimming cost V 6 bases and J 7 bases; bases outside gene matches: 12. Written as DNA, the CDR3 is TGTGCCAGCAGATCACCGGGGGGGGGCGGTTATACGCAGTATTTT. Amino acids: CASRSPGGGGYTQYF.

This chain connects TRBV6-6 to TRBJ2-4; TRBD1 matches at 12 bases. Germline V lookup: CDR1 MNHNY, CDR2 SVGAGI (reference sequence). The CDR3 runs to 15 residues. Trimming removed 5 bases from V and 15 bases from J; junction bases left unmatched: 14. CDR3 bases: TGTGCCAGCAGTCAATCCGGGACAGGGGGCGCGCCGGGGTACTTC. Translation: CASSQSGTGGAPGYF.

The chain recombines TRBV5-4 with TRBJ2-7; possible D gene TRBD1, 5 bases. Germline CDR1 and CDR2: SGHNT and YYREEE (reference sequence). The ends were cut back, 4 bases at V and 2 bases at J, with 13 bases in the middle. The length of the CDR3 is 14 residues. The CDR3 coding sequence is TGTGCCAGCAGCAGTAGTTCGGACACCTACGAGCAGTACTTC. Residues: CASSSSSDTYEQYF.

CDR3 in amino acids: CASSQDGWRGSYNSPLHF. In DNA, the CDR3 is TGCGCCAGCAGCCAAGATGGTTGGCGGGGTTCCTATAATTCACCCCTCCACTTT. This sequence joins TRBV4-1 and TRBJ1-6; D gene uncertain. Germline V gives CDR1 MGHRA, CDR2 YSYEKL. The V gene lost 0 bases and the J gene lost 1 base, with 13 bases spanning the gap. This CDR3 spans 18 amino acids.

This chain joins TRBV5-1 and TRBJ1-5; a weak D match, TRBD1 (5 bases). The V gene lost 2 bases and the J gene lost 4 bases, with 10 bases spanning the gap. The CDR3 length is 14 residues. Germline V gene sequence: CDR1 SGHRS, CDR2 YFSETQ. CDR3 DNA sequence: TGCGCCAGCAGCTTCCAGGGCGGGAATCAGCCCCAGCATTTT. Translation: CASSFQGGNQPQHF.

The table lists this clone with a few counts. J is TRBJ1-1 and V is TRBV19; 9 bases match TRBD1. V was clipped by 4 bases and J by 5 bases; unmatched bases: 17. In germline, CDR1 is LNHDA, CDR2 SQIVND (reference sequence). The CDR3 has 18 residues. The CDR3 bases are TGTGCCAGTAGTACACCGGGACAGGGTTTGAGGAAAGGGACTGAAGCTTTCTTT. Translation gives CASSTPGQGLRKGTEAFF.

The chain combines TRBV7-6 with TRBJ1-3; D call uncertain. The CDR3 totals 15 residues. V was cut by 5 bases and J by 4 bases, with 15 bases left in between. Germline V gives CDR1 SGHVS, CDR2 FNYEAQ. The CDR3 loop reads CASSPNIKSGNTIYF. CDR3 in DNA: TGTGCCAGCAGCCCAAATATCAAATCCGGAAACACCATATATTTT.

The J gene is TRBJ2-2, the V gene TRBV4-3; no firm D call. The CDR3 sequence is 16 residues long. V lost 4 bases and J lost 0, with 12 bases in between. Germline CDR1 is LGHNA and CDR2 is YSLEER. CDR3 nucleotides: TGCGCCAGCAGCCCCCTGGACGGATCGAACACCGGGGAGCTGTTTTTT. Protein product: CASSPLDGSNTGELFF.

The chain links TRBV27 to TRBJ2-3; no definite D call. The CDR3 consists of 18 residues. Germline V CDR1 and CDR2: MNHEY, SMNVEV (reference sequence). V lost 2 bases and J lost 6, with 24 bases in between. The CDR3 loop reads CASSLSNGQVGLFDTQYF. CDR3 bases: TGTGCCAGCAGTTTAAGTAATGGGCAAGTCGGTTTATTCGATACGCAGTATTTT.

The chain combines TRBV2 with TRBJ2-5; D gene unclear. The CDR3 length is 12 residues. Germline V gene sequence: CDR1 SNHLY, CDR2 FYNNEI. The ends were cut back, 4 bases at V and 5 bases at J, with 8 bases in the middle. CDR3 protein: CASSVGWETQYF. The CDR3 region has the DNA TGTGCCAGCAGTGTCGGATGGGAGACCCAGTACTTC.

Comments on this clone: An end of the junction differs from the germline gene, which may be a read error. The chain uses TRBV7-7 and TRBJ2-2; TRBD2 aligns across 9 bases. The CDR3 consists of 16 residues. Germline V gene lookup returns CDR1 SSHAT and CDR2 FNYEAQ (reference sequence). DNA of the CDR3: TGTGCTAGCAGCTTAGGGCTAGCGGGGTCAGTCCGGGAGCTGTTTTTT. Translating it yields CASSLGLAGSVRELFF.

This clone was found once. The rearrangement uses TRBV5-6 and TRBJ2-5, with 10 bases lining up with TRBD1. The CDR3 extends over 15 amino acids. The germline V gene has CDR1 SGHDT and CDR2 YYEEEE. With 0 bases clipped from V and 4 bases from J, the junction kept 3 bases outside the gene matches. CDR3 amino acids: CASSLGQGAGETQYF. The CDR3 nucleotides read TGTGCCAGCAGCTTGGGACAGGGGGCCGGAGAGACCCAGTACTTC.

This clone was counted between two and nine times. The chain joins TRBV5-1 to TRBJ2-7; 8 bases are shared with TRBD1. With V trimmed by 0 bases and J by 7 bases, 6 bases remained unmatched. Germline lookup yields CDR1 SGHRS and CDR2 YFSETQ. CDR3 length equals 14 residues. Written as DNA, the CDR3 is TGCGCCAGCAGCTTGGCCAGGGGGCTTGGGGAGCAGTACTTC. Translation: CASSLARGLGEQYF. Filled out from reference TRBV5-1 and TRBJ2-7, the complete variable domain reads KAGVTQTPRYLIKTRGQQVTLSCSPISGHRSVSWYQQTPGQGLQFLFEYFSETQRNKGNFPGRFSGRQFSNSRSEMNVSTLELGDSALYLCASSLARGLGEQYFGPGTRLTVT.

On this clone itself: The sample carries other DNA sequences with the same CDR3. The V and J genes are TRBV6-1 and TRBJ1-2; D not resolved. V lost 0 bases to trimming and J lost 8 bases, with 10 bases between them. This CDR3 comprises 13 residues. Germline-derived CDR1 and CDR2 are MNHNS and SASEGT. The CDR3: CASSEAGTYGYTF. The CDR3 nucleotides read TGTGCCAGCAGTGAAGCTGGAACGTACGGCTACACCTTC.

This clone occurred once. The chain links TRBV7-2 to TRBJ2-3; D is possibly TRBD1 (6 bases). Germline CDR1 and CDR2: SGHTA and FQGNSA. Trimming removed 5 bases at V and 4 bases at J, with 16 bases between. The CDR3 contains 15 residues. The CDR3, as DNA: TGTGCCAGCAGCACCAGGGGTGGGGGCCCAGATACGCAGTATTTT. Its protein product is CASSTRGGGPDTQYF.

The rearrangement links TRBV7-7 to TRBJ2-2; D is ambiguous. The CDR3 consists of 13 residues. Per the germline V gene, CDR1 is SSHAT and CDR2 is FNYEAQ (reference sequence). The V gene lost 1 base and the J gene lost 5 bases, with 5 bases spanning the gap. The CDR3 protein is CASSLGPTGELFF. The CDR3 nucleotides read TGTGCCAGCAGCTTAGGCCCAACCGGGGAGCTGTTTTTT. Full variable domain (rest looked up from reference TRBV7-7 and TRBJ2-2): GAGVSQSPRYKVTKRGQDVTLRCDPISSHATLYWYQQALGQGPEFLTYFNYEAQPDKSGLPSDRFSAERPEGSISTLTIQRTEQRDSAMYRCASSLGPTGELFFGEGSRLTVL.

This chain joins TRBV27 and TRBJ1-5; TRBD1 matches 10 bases. V lost 6 bases to trimming and J lost 9 bases; unmatched junction nucleotides: 8. CDR1 is MNHEY and CDR2 is SMNVEV in the germline V gene (reference sequence). The CDR3 is 14 amino acids. In nucleotides, the CDR3 is TGTGCCAGCAGACGCGGACAGGGGGACGGGCCCCAGCATTTT. This encodes CASRRGQGDGPQHF.

The chain recombines TRBV19 with TRBJ2-7; no definite D call. Germline loops: CDR1 LNHDA, CDR2 SQIVND (reference sequence). V was trimmed by 4 bases and J by 0 bases, leaving 13 bases between them. The CDR3 has 15 amino acids. In DNA, the CDR3 is TGTGCCAGTAGTAGTTCCTACTCTTACTCCTACGAGCAGTACTTC. Its protein product is CASSSSYSYSYEQYF.

The rearrangement joins TRBV11-2 to TRBJ2-4, with D tentatively TRBD1 or TRBD2 (5 bases each). This CDR3 has 15 amino acids. Per the germline V gene, CDR1 is SGHAT and CDR2 is FQNNGV. The V end lost 4 bases, the J end lost 6 bases, and 16 bases lay between the germline ends. CDR3 DNA: TGTGCCAGCAGCTCCAATAGAGGGGTGATAAACATTCAGTACTTC. Translated, it gives CASSSNRGVINIQYF.

This clone was detected only once. The rearrangement links TRBV27 to TRBJ2-7; D is perhaps TRBD2 (6 bases). Germline-derived CDR1 and CDR2 are MNHEY and SMNVEV (reference sequence). Trimming stripped 4 bases from V and 0 bases from J, with 13 bases between. The CDR3 loop spans 15 amino acids. DNA for the CDR3: TGTGCCAGCAGTTCTAGGAGCGGGTTCTCCTACGAGCAGTACTTC. Translation: CASSSRSGFSYEQYF.

The table lists this clone with a few counts. This rearrangement joins TRBV28 to TRBJ2-2; D is ambiguous. Germline V gives CDR1 MDHEN, CDR2 SYDVKM. This CDR3 is 13 amino acids long. V was pared by 7 bases and J by 5 bases, with 11 bases between. CDR3 sequence reads: CASTIGSTGELFF. The CDR3 nucleotides read TGTGCCAGCACCATTGGGTCGACCGGGGAGCTGTTTTTT.

The CDR3 DNA reads TGTGCCAGCAGTTACCCGGACCGGAACGAGCAGTACTTC. Translation: CASSYPDRNEQYF. The chain employs TRBV6-6 and TRBJ2-7; no clear D gene. This CDR3 region has 13 residues. In germline, CDR1 is MNHNY, CDR2 SVGAGI (reference sequence). The V end lost 2 bases, the J end lost 5 bases, and 10 bases lay between the germline ends.